Described below is a single TCR beta chain sequence and its context. Antigen unknown. The authors made TCR beta libraries by quantitative 5'-RACE with molecular barcodes. Using its own MiXCR run on the 5' RACE reads, TCRdb lists one record per CDR3 protein. The sample consists of a few hundred thousand distinct CDR3 sequences, more than 20% of them appearing once. This record belongs to a study of CD8 T cells in ankylosing spondylitis. Notes on the study in general: Matched ankylosing spondylitis synovial fluid reportedly showed significant enrichment of disease-linked clones. Earlier literature documents some of the motif variants in reactive arthritis synovial fluid and blood. CD8+ disease-linked clones were present at relatively low frequencies in blood.

V lost 3 bases and J lost 7; bases outside the gene matches: 6. The CDR3 has 14 amino acids. Germline V gene sequence: CDR1 SGHKS, CDR2 YYEKEE (reference sequence). The specimen sequenced was blood, either unsorted or a sorted T cell fraction (not recorded which). The source is a female donor with ankylosing spondylitis or in good health (not recorded which). The chain carries TRBV5-5 and TRBJ2-1; 8 bases are shared with TRBD2. CDR3 amino acids: CASSYGLAQNEQFF. DNA for the CDR3: TGTGCCAGCAGCTACGGACTAGCACAGAATGAGCAGTTCTTC.